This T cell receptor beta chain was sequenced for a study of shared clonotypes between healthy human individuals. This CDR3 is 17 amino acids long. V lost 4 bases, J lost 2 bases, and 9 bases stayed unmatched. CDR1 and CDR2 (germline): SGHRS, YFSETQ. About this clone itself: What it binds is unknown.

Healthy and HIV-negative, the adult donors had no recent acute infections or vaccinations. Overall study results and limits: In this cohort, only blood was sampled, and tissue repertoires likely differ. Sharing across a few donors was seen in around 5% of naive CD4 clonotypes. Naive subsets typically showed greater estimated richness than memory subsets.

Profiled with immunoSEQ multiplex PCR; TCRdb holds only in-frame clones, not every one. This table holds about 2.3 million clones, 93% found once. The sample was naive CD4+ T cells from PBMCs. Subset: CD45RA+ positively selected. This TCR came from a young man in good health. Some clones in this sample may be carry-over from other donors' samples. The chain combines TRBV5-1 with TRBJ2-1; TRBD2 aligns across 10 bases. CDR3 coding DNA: TGCGCCAGCAGCCCGCGGACTAGCGGAGCGCCCTACAATGAGCAGTTCTTC. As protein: CASSPRTSGAPYNEQFF.